This T cell receptor beta chain was sequenced in a study of blood T cells in healthy people across ages. Study-level findings and limits: Diversity of TCR beta per million T cells declined in a roughly linear way with age.

With a J-beta primer mix and a sample-barcoded 5' primer, a second PCR ran about 7 to 11 cycles. TCRdb re-called the 5' RACE reads through MiXCR, storing one row per CDR3 protein. This sample has hundreds of thousands of distinct CDR3 sequences; more than 55% occur once, and the top ten carry around a quarter. Trimming removed 5 bases at V and 2 bases at J, with 16 bases between. CDR1 is MNHEY and CDR2 is SMNVEV in the germline V gene (reference sequence). The CDR3 contains 15 residues. This clonotype was counted only a few times. What it binds is not known. The TCR comes from a man aged 35 to 55 in good health. The sample taken for sequencing was blood. This rearrangement joins TRBV27 to TRBJ2-7; the D gene is possibly TRBD2 (6 bases). DNA for the CDR3: TGTGCCAGCAGTACAGTGGGCGGGGCTACCTACGAGCAGTACTTC. It specifies CASSTVGGATYEQYF.